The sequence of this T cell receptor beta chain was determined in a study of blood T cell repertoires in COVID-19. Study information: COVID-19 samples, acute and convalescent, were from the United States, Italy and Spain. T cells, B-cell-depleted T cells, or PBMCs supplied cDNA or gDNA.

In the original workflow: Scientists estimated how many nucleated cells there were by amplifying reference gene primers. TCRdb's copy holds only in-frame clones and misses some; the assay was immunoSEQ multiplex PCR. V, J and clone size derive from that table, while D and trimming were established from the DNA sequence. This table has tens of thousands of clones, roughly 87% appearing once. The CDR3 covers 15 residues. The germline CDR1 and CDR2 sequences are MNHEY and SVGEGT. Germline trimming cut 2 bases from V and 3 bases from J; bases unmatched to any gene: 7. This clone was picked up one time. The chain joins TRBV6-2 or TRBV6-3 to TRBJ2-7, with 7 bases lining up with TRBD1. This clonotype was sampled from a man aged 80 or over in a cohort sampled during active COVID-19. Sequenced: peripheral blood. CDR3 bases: TGTGCCAGCAGTTACCAACGGGGACAGAGCTACGAGCAGTACTTC. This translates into CASSYQRGQSYEQYF.